A single sample is the source of the 15 T cell receptor beta chains below, sequenced in a study of blood T cell repertoires in COVID-19. The assay was immunoSEQ multiplex PCR, and TCRdb's table has in-frame clones only and misses some. The sample consists of a few hundred thousand clones, approximately 86% of them appearing once. The material sequenced was PBMCs or T cells enriched from blood (not recorded which). Receptors were obtained from a woman between 40 and 55 years old with acute COVID-19.

At least ten counts were recorded for this clone. The rearrangement uses TRBV7-9 and TRBJ2-3; 8 bases fit TRBD1. Germline assignment: CDR1 SEHNR and CDR2 FQNEAQ (reference sequence). This CDR3 contains 18 residues. Trimming cost V 2 bases and J 6 bases; bases outside gene matches: 16. CDR3 bases: TGTGCCAGCAGCTTACTGGGACAGGCATACCCTCCGGAGGATACGCAGTATTTT. Its translation: CASSLLGQAYPPEDTQYF. Looking up the rest from reference TRBV7-9 and TRBJ2-3 gives the full variable domain: DTGVSQNPRHKITKRGQNVTFRCDPISEHNRLYWYRQTLGQGPEFLTYFQNEAQLEKSRLLSDRFSAERPKGSFSTLEIQRTEQGDSAMYLCASSLLGQAYPPEDTQYFGPGTRLTVL.

The chain links TRBV13 to TRBJ2-1; the match to TRBD1 covers 12 bases. Germline-derived CDR1 and CDR2 are PRHDT and FYEKMQ (reference sequence). The CDR3 length is 19 residues. Trimming removed 5 bases from V and 1 base from J; junction bases left unmatched: 12. CDR3 region: CASSNYRDRGQNSYNEQFF. The DNA of the CDR3 is TGTGCCAGCAGCAACTACCGGGACAGGGGGCAAAATTCCTACAATGAGCAGTTCTTC.

The chain employs TRBV2 and TRBJ1-2; the match to TRBD1 covers 7 bases. The junction had 6 bases not matched to a gene; V was cut back by 2 bases and J by 0 bases. Germline V gives CDR1 SNHLY, CDR2 FYNNEI. This CDR3 region has 16 residues. For the CDR3, the DNA is TGTGCCAGCAGTGAATCACGGACAGGATCTAACTATGGCTACACCTTC. Amino acids: CASSESRTGSNYGYTF. The full variable domain, in which reference TRBV2 and TRBJ1-2 provide the parts outside the CDR3, is EPEVTQTPSHQVTQMGQEVILRCVPISNHLYFYWYRQILGQKVEFLVSFYNNEISEKSEIFDDQFSVERPDGSNFTLKIRSTKLEDSAMYFCASSESRTGSNYGYTFGSGTRLTVV.

This sequence joins TRBV11-2 and TRBJ2-3; maybe TRBD2 (6 bases). Germline V gene data show CDR1 as SGHAT and CDR2 as FQNNGV. The CDR3 has 14 amino acids. V was cut by 1 base and J by 2 bases, with 7 bases left in between. This CDR3 is CASSLGLDTDTQYF. The CDR3 DNA is TGTGCCAGCAGCTTAGGACTAGACACAGATACGCAGTATTTT. The full variable domain, with the rest looked up from reference TRBV11-2 and TRBJ2-3, is EAGVAQSPRYKIIEKRQSVAFWCNPISGHATLYWYQQILGQGPKLLIQFQNNGVVDDSQLPKDRFSAERLKGVDSTLKIQPAKLEDSAVYLCASSLGLDTDTQYFGPGTRLTVL.

The chain joins TRBV4-3 to TRBJ1-1, with TRBD1 matching over 7 bases. The germline V gene has CDR1 LGHNA and CDR2 YSLEER. The CDR3 extends over 16 amino acids. Germline trimming cut 0 bases from V and 3 bases from J; bases unmatched to any gene: 7. Here the CDR3 DNA reads TGCGCCAGCAGCCAAGATCCCCGGGACAGTGACACTGAAGCTTTCTTT. Residues: CASSQDPRDSDTEAFF.

This chain connects TRBV7-2 to TRBJ2-7; 11 bases are a match to TRBD1. The length of the CDR3 is 14 residues. Germline V lookup: CDR1 SGHTA, CDR2 FQGNSA. Trimming took 3 bases from V and 3 from J; bases not matched to a gene: 1. The CDR3 spells CASSFGTGGYEQYF. CDR3 coding DNA: TGTGCCAGCAGCTTCGGGACAGGGGGCTACGAGCAGTACTTC.

The V call is TRBV10-2, the J call TRBJ2-7, with D perhaps matching TRBD2 (5 bases). Germline V lookup: CDR1 WSHSY, CDR2 SAAADI. This CDR3 contains 14 residues. V was trimmed by 6 bases and J by 11 bases, leaving 23 bases between them. The CDR3 bases are TGCGCCAGCAGAAACGGGTCGACTAAAATGCGGGAGTACTTC. It translates to CASRNGSTKMREYF.

This clone has more than one count but fewer than ten. The V call is TRBV19, the J call TRBJ1-2; D not certain. Germline V lookup: CDR1 LNHDA, CDR2 SQIVND (reference sequence). Trimming took off 2 bases at V and 7 bases at J, with 14 bases between the two ends. The CDR3 totals 14 residues. CDR3 DNA sequence: TGTGCCAGTAGTATATCGGCAGTCGAGGTTGGCTACACCTTC. This gives the protein CASSISAVEVGYTF.

The chain combines TRBV2 with TRBJ2-7; a possible D gene is TRBD2 (6 bases). V was trimmed by 8 bases and J by 3 bases, leaving 17 bases between them. The CDR3 contains 14 residues. The germline CDR1 and CDR2 sequences are SNHLY and FYNNEI. The CDR3 nucleotides are TGTGCCAGCGAACCTCTATCCGGGAGCTACGAGCAGTACTTC. It specifies CASEPLSGSYEQYF. The full variable domain, completed using reference TRBV2 and TRBJ2-7, is EPEVTQTPSHQVTQMGQEVILRCVPISNHLYFYWYRQILGQKVEFLVSFYNNEISEKSEIFDDQFSVERPDGSNFTLKIRSTKLEDSAMYFCASEPLSGSYEQYFGPGTRLTVT.

The chain employs TRBV27 and TRBJ2-1; tentatively, D is TRBD1 (6 bases). Germline V lookup: CDR1 MNHEY, CDR2 SMNVEV (reference sequence). CDR3 length: 13 amino acids. With 4 bases removed from V and 4 bases from J, the gap between germline ends came to 8 bases. The CDR3 protein is CASSWTEYNEQFF. CDR3 sequence (DNA): TGTGCCAGCAGTTGGACAGAATACAATGAGCAGTTCTTC.

The genes are TRBV19 and TRBJ1-2, with a possible D match to TRBD1 (6 bases). Germline CDR1 and CDR2: LNHDA and SQIVND (reference sequence). The CDR3 totals 13 residues. Trimming took 9 bases from V and 5 from J, leaving 16 bases between them. The CDR3 nucleotides read TGTGCCAGCCAGGACAGCGGACGGTATGGCTACACCTTC. Its protein is CASQDSGRYGYTF.

The rearrangement links TRBV7-2 to TRBJ2-5; TRBD2 matches 7 bases. J was trimmed by 5 bases and V by 5 bases; bases with no gene match: 14. The CDR3 spans 16 residues. CDR1 and CDR2 from the germline V gene are SGHTA and FQGNSA. The CDR3: CASSPPLAVTRETQYF. The CDR3 nucleotides are TGTGCCAGCAGCCCCCCCCTAGCGGTAACAAGGGAGACCCAGTACTTC.

This clone was observed a handful of times. V and J are TRBV28 and TRBJ2-7, with 11 positions matching TRBD1. This CDR3 is 15 amino acids long. Germline trimming cut 2 bases from V and 3 bases from J; bases unmatched to any gene: 3. Germline values: CDR1 MDHEN, CDR2 SYDVKM. The CDR3 spells CASSLVGQGDYEQYF. CDR3 in DNA: TGTGCCAGCAGTTTAGTGGGACAGGGGGACTACGAGCAGTACTTC.

This clone was counted once. The chain has TRBV7-2 and TRBJ2-5; 14 bases match TRBD2. Germline V gene data show CDR1 as SGHTA and CDR2 as FQGNSA. The CDR3 extends over 17 amino acids. With V trimmed by 5 bases and J by 3 bases, 8 bases remained unmatched. For the CDR3, the DNA is TGTGCCAGCAGCCCCCCGGGACTAGCGGGAGTTAAAGAGACCCAGTACTTC. Protein sequence: CASSPPGLAGVKETQYF.

V gene TRBV3-1 (or the pseudogene TRBV3-2) combines with J gene TRBJ2-1; 8 bases map to TRBD1. The CDR3 consists of 15 residues. CDR1 LGHDT and CDR2 YNNKEL come from the germline V gene (reference sequence). V shed 4 bases and J 8 bases; nucleotides not matched to a gene: 10. The CDR3 reads CASSPLVTGVYEQFF. CDR3 sequence (DNA): TGTGCCAGCAGCCCCCTGGTGACAGGGGTCTATGAGCAGTTCTTC.